This T cell receptor (beta chain) was observed in a study of blood T cells in healthy people across ages. With regard to this clonotype: Its target is unknown.

Notes on the study in general: With age, beta diversity per million T cells declined roughly linearly, significantly by 40. Donors of long life had a larger count of naive CD4+ cells and greater diversity than aged donors.

Combining a sample-barcoded 5' primer with a J-beta primer mix, a second PCR ran for about 6 to 11 cycles. TCRdb re-analysed the 5' RACE reads in MiXCR, keeping a single row per CDR3 protein. The repertoire holds about 970,000 distinct CDR3 sequences, with roughly 47% as singletons. CDR3 size: 15 residues. The junction had 4 bases not matched to a gene; V was cut back by 6 bases and J by 3 bases. In germline, CDR1 is MDHEN, CDR2 SYDVKM. The specimen sequenced was blood. This chain uses TRBV28 with TRBJ1-4; TRBD1 aligns across 10 bases. This clonotype was obtained from a woman aged 55-70 years in good health. Written as DNA, the CDR3 is TGTGCCAGCAGCACAGACAGGGGGCCTAATGAAAAACTGTTTTTT. Protein product: CASSTDRGPNEKLFF.